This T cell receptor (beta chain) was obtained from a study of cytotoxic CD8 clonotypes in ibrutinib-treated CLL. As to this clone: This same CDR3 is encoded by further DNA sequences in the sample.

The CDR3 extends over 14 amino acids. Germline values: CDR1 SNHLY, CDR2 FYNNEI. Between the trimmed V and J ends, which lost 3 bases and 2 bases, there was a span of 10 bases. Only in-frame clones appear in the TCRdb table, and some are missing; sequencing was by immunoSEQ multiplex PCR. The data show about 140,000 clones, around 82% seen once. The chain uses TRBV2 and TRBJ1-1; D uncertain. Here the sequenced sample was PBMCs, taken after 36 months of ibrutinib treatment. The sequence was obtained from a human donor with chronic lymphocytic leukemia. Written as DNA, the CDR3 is TGTGCCAGCAGTGATAGGGTCTTCAACACTGAAGCTTTCTTT. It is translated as CASSDRVFNTEAFF.